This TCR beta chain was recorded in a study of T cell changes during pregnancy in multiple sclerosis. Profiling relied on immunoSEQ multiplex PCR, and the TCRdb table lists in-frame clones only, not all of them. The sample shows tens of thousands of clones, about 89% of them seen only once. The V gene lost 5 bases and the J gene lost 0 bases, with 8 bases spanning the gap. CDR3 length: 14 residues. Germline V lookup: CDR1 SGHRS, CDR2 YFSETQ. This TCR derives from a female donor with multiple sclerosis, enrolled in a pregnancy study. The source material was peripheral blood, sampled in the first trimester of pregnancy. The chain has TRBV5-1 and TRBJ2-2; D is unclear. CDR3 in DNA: TGCGCCAGCAGGGAGTTCGCGAACACCGGGGAGCTGTTTTTT. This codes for CASREFANTGELFF.